This T cell receptor (beta chain) was found in a study of technical replicates of blood from a few donors. Here immunoSEQ multiplex PCR was the method, and the copy in TCRdb shows in-frame clones only, minus some. The sample comprises roughly 79,000 clones, approximately 94% of which are singletons, and around 0.39% rests with the top ten. Germline CDR1 MNHNY, CDR2 SVGAGI (reference sequence). V shed 5 bases and J shed 4 bases, with 11 bases lying between them. CDR3 length: 13 residues. This sequence joins TRBV6-6 and TRBJ2-5; tentative D call: TRBD1 (5 bases). The receptor's source is a human donor in good health. Source material: T cells isolated from PBMCs. CDR3 coding DNA: TGTGCCAGCAGTGGCTGGGGCGGAGAGACCCAGTACTTC. Translating gives CASSGWGGETQYF.